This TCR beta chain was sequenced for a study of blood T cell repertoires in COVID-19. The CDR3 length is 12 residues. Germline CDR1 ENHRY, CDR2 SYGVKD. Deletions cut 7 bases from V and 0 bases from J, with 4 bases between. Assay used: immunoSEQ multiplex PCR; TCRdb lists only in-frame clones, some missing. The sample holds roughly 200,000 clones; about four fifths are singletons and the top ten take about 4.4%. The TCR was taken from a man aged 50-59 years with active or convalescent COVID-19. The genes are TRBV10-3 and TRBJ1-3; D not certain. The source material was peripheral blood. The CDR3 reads CAIKSSGNTIYF. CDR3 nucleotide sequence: TGTGCCATCAAGAGCTCTGGAAACACCATATATTTT.